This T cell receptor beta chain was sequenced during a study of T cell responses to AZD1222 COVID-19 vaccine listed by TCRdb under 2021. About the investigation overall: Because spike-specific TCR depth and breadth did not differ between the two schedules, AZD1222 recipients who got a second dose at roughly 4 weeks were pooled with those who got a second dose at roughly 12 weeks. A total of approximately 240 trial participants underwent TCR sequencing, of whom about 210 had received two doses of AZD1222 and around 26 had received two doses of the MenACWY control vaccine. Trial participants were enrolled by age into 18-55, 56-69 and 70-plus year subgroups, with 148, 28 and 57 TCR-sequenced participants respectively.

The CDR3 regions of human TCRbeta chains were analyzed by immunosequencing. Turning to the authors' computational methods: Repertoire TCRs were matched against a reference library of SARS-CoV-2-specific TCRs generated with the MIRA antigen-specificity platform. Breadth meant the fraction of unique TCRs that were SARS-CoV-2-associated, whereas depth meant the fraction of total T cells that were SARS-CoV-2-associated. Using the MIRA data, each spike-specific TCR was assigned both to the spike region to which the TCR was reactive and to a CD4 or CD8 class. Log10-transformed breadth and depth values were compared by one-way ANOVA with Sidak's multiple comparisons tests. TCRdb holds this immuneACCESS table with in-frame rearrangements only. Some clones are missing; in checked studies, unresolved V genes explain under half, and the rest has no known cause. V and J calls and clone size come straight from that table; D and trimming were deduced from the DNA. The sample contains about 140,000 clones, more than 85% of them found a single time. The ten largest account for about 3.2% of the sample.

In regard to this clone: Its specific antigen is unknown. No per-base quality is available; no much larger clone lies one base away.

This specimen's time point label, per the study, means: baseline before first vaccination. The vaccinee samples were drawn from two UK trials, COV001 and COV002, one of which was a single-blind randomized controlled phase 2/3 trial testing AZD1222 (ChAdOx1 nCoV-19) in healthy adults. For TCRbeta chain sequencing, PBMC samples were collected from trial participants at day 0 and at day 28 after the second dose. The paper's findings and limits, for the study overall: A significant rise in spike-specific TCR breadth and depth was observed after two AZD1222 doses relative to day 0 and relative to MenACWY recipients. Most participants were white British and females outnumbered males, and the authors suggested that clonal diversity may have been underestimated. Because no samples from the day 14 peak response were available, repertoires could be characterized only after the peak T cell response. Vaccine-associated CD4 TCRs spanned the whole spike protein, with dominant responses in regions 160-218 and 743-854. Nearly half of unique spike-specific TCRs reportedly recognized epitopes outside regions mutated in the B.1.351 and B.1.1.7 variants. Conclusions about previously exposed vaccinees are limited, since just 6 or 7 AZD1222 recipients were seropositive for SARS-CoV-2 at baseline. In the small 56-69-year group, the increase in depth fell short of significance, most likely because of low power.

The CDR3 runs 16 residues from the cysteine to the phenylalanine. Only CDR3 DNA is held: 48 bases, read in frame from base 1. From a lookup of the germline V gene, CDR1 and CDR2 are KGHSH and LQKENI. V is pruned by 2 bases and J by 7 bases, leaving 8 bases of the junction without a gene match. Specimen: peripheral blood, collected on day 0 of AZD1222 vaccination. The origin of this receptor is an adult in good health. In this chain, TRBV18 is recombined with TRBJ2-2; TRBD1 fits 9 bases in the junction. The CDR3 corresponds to CASSPTGGQTGGELFF. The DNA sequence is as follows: TGTGCCAGCTCACCAACAGGGGGCCAAACAGGCGGGGAGCTGTTTTTT.